This T cell receptor beta chain was identified in a study of cytomegalovirus exposure and HLA in healthy donors. Study-wide results and caveats: As confirmed in vitro, three CMV-associated chains were specific for CMV antigens.

Comments on this clone: What it recognizes is unknown.

Germline V gene lookup returns CDR1 SQVTM and CDR2 ANQGSEA. With 6 bases removed from V and 3 bases from J, the gap between germline ends came to 11 bases. The CDR3 sequence is 12 residues long. Both 60 Vbeta primers and 13 Jbeta primers went into the PCR. TCRdb's copy holds only in-frame clones and misses some; the assay was immunoSEQ multiplex PCR. The sample has 60,000 to 90,000 clones; around 84% are singletons. The rearrangement joins TRBV29-1 to TRBJ1-1; D might be TRBD1 (5 bases). The sequence came from a man between 65 and 79 years old in good health and CMV-seropositive. The sequencing input was PBMCs. DNA of the CDR3: TGCAGCGTGGGATCAGGGTACACTGAAGCTTTCTTT. Translation: CSVGSGYTEAFF.